This note documents a single T cell receptor (beta chain) sequence. V was clipped by 4 bases and J by 6 bases; unmatched bases: 6. Per germline, CDR1 KGHSH and CDR2 LQKENI. CDR3 length: 13 amino acids. The source of the sample is a study of shared clonotypes between healthy human individuals. The protocol was immunoSEQ multiplex PCR, while the TCRdb copy is restricted to in-frame clones and leaves out a portion. The table includes around 500,000 clones, around 80% detected once. The sequencing sample was made of PBMCs. This clonotype was sampled from a woman between 35 and 50 years old in good health. Some clones in this sample may be carry-over from other donors' samples. V is TRBV18 and J is TRBJ2-7; 7 bases align to TRBD1. CDR3 in amino acids: CASSREQGFEQYF. CDR3 nucleotide sequence: TGTGCCAGCTCACGTGAACAGGGGTTCGAGCAGTACTTC.